A selection of T cell receptor beta chains follows, all from one sample in a study of blood T cell repertoires in COVID-19. Some clones are missing from TCRdb's copy, which holds only in-frame ones; the method was immunoSEQ multiplex PCR. The data contain 260,000 or so clones, 82% of them singletons. Material: peripheral blood. The receptors were gathered from a woman aged 65 to 85 with acute or convalescent COVID-19. CDR3s include the opening cysteine and the closing phenylalanine or tryptophan. D genes are given only for firm matches. Only some rows state a clone size, as once, few, many or a class for expanded clones.

>TRBV10-3|NA|TRBJ2-2|NA
CASKLEINTGELFF
TGTGCCTCTAAGCTGGAGATAAACACCGGGGAGCTGTTTTTT
>TRBV9|few|TRBJ1-1|NA
CASSPTTRGSEAFF
TGTGCCAGCAGCCCAACTACACGGGGGTCTGAAGCTTTCTTT
>TRBV27|few|TRBJ2-2|NA
CASGRGVQHTGELFF
TGTGCGAGCGGCAGAGGAGTTCAGCACACCGGGGAGCTGTTTTTT
>TRBV24-1|once|TRBJ1-2|TRBD1
CATSDALGTGDSYGYTF
TGTGCCACCAGTGATGCCCTCGGGACAGGGGATTCCTATGGCTACACCTTC
>TRBV5-1|NA|TRBJ2-1|TRBD1
CASSAASGGSTYNEQFF
TGCGCCAGCAGCGCCGCTTCAGGGGGCTCAACCTACAATGAGCAGTTCTTC
>TRBV16|NA|TRBJ2-7|NA
CASSQRGITSYEQYF
TGTGCCAGCAGCCAACGGGGGATCACCTCCTACGAGCAGTACTTC
>TRBV6-5|NA|TRBJ1-3|NA
CASSYSAQGGNTIYF
TGTGCCAGCAGTTACTCGGCCCAGGGGGGAAACACCATATATTTT
>TRBV5-4|NA|TRBJ2-3|NA
CASSLAGGDTQYF
TGTGCCAGCAGCTTGGCCGGAGGGGATACGCAGTATTTT
>TRBV3-1/TRBV3-2|NA|TRBJ2-6|NA
CASSQGVAGSGANVLTF
TGTGCCAGCAGCCAAGGGGTCGCAGGCTCTGGGGCCAACGTCCTGACTTTC
>TRBV12-3/TRBV12-4|NA|TRBJ2-1|NA
CASSLTSYNEQFF
TGTGCCAGCAGTCTGACTTCCTACAATGAGCAGTTCTTC
>TRBV18|NA|TRBJ1-6|NA
CASSPNGEGSPLHF
TGTGCCAGCTCCCCCAACGGGGAGGGTTCACCCCTCCACTTT
>TRBV4-2|NA|TRBJ1-1|TRBD1
CASSHRGTANTEAFF
TGTGCCAGCAGCCATCGTGGGACAGCGAACACTGAAGCTTTCTTT
>TRBV25-1|NA|TRBJ1-3|NA
CASREAGISGNTIYF
TGTGCCAGCAGGGAAGCAGGGATCTCTGGAAACACCATATATTTT
>TRBV7-6|NA|TRBJ1-5|NA
CASSSYSNQPQHF
TGTGCCAGCAGCTCTTATAGCAATCAGCCCCAGCATTTT
>TRBV6-1|NA|TRBJ1-6|TRBD1
CASSGALTGGGSYNSPLHF
TGTGCCAGCAGTGGGGCCCTGACAGGGGGTGGCTCCTATAATTCACCCCTCCACTTT
>TRBV3-1/TRBV3-2|NA|TRBJ2-3|TRBD2
CASSQPSGTSTQYF
TGTGCCAGCAGCCAACCTTCCGGGACTAGTACGCAGTATTTT
>TRBV2|NA|TRBJ1-2|TRBD1
CATRGEGAHDGYTF
TGTGCCACCCGCGGAGAGGGGGCGCATGATGGCTACACCTTC
>TRBV5-5|NA|TRBJ1-1|NA
CASSFNMNTEAFF
TGTGCCAGCAGCTTTAACATGAACACTGAAGCTTTCTTT
>TRBV18|NA|TRBJ1-1|NA
CASSPASQEAFF
TGTGCCAGCTCACCAGCGTCACAGGAAGCTTTCTTT
>TRBV7-9|NA|TRBJ1-1|TRBD1
CASSAGGGTEAFF
TGTGCCAGCAGCGCAGGGGGCGGGACTGAAGCTTTCTTT
>TRBV11-3|NA|TRBJ1-1|TRBD1
CASSIQGDTEAFF
TGTGCCAGCAGCATACAGGGGGACACTGAAGCTTTCTTT
>TRBV19|NA|TRBJ2-1|NA
CASSTRVSNEQFF
TGTGCCAGTAGTACCCGGGTTTCGAATGAGCAGTTCTTC
>TRBV28|NA|TRBJ2-7|NA
CASTKQGYEQYF
TGTGCCAGCACTAAACAGGGCTACGAGCAGTACTTC
>TRBV19|few|TRBJ2-7|NA
CASSIDLWSREQYF
TGTGCCAGTAGTATAGATTTGTGGAGTCGAGAGCAGTACTTC
>TRBV4-2|few|TRBJ2-2|TRBD1
CASSQGQANTGELFF
TGTGCCAGCAGCCAGGGACAGGCGAACACCGGGGAGCTGTTTTTT
>TRBV11-2|once|TRBJ1-2|TRBD1
CASGPGTAISSYTF
TGTGCCAGCGGCCCGGGGACAGCAATTAGTAGCTACACCTTC
>TRBV7-9|NA|TRBJ2-7|TRBD1
CASRRSGQGDYEQYF
TGTGCCAGCCGTCGGTCGGGACAGGGGGACTACGAGCAGTACTTC
>TRBV10-3|NA|TRBJ1-2|NA
CAIGSGRGSNYGYTF
TGTGCCATCGGGTCTGGAAGAGGATCGAACTATGGCTACACCTTC
>TRBV7-2|NA|TRBJ1-3|TRBD1
CASSLAPTGANTIYF
TGTGCCAGCAGCTTAGCTCCGACAGGGGCTAACACCATATATTTT
>TRBV18|NA|TRBJ1-2|NA
CASSPPGGYRYGYTF
TGTGCCAGCTCACCACCGGGCGGGTACCGCTATGGCTACACCTTC
>TRBV7-9|NA|TRBJ2-3|NA
CASSPPGADTQYF
TGTGCCAGCAGCCCCCCAGGGGCAGATACGCAGTATTTT
>TRBV10-2|NA|TRBJ1-2|TRBD1
CASRETGSGDGYTF
TGCGCCAGCAGAGAGACAGGGTCGGGTGATGGCTACACCTTC
>TRBV3-1/TRBV3-2|NA|TRBJ1-1|NA
CASSQVGAETEAFF
TGTGCCAGCAGCCAAGTAGGGGCTGAAACTGAAGCTTTCTTT
>TRBV15|NA|TRBJ2-5|NA
CATSRRDIQETQYF
TGTGCCACCAGCAGAAGGGACATCCAAGAGACCCAGTACTTC
>TRBV6-2/TRBV6-3|NA|TRBJ2-1|TRBD2
CASSYGMAGGLAGGPNEQFF
TGTGCCAGCAGTTACGGGATGGCTGGTGGACTAGCGGGGGGGCCGAATGAGCAGTTCTTC
>TRBV6-5|NA|TRBJ1-5|NA
CASSARENNQPQHF
TGTGCCAGCAGCGCGAGGGAAAACAATCAGCCCCAGCATTTT
>TRBV18|NA|TRBJ1-5|NA
CASSPPQARSYSNQPQHF
TGTGCCAGCTCACCTCCTCAGGCCCGAAGTTATAGCAATCAGCCCCAGCATTTT
>TRBV5-1|NA|TRBJ1-1|NA
CASSLDPVNTEAFF
TGCGCCAGCAGCTTGGATCCAGTTAACACTGAAGCTTTCTTT
>TRBV3-1/TRBV3-2|NA|TRBJ1-1|NA
CASSQDLGRQAFF
TGTGCCAGCAGCCAAGATTTGGGCAGGCAAGCTTTCTTT
>TRBV14|NA|TRBJ2-1|NA
CASSRDFSNEQFF
TGTGCCAGCAGCCGGGACTTCTCCAATGAGCAGTTCTTC
>TRBV2|NA|TRBJ1-6|NA
CASSDRSSYNSPLHF
TGTGCCAGCAGTGACCGGAGCTCCTATAATTCACCCCTCCACTTT
>TRBV30|NA|TRBJ1-6|NA
CAWSRWQGPPTRSYNSPLHF
TGTGCCTGGAGTCGGTGGCAGGGGCCTCCTACTCGCTCCTATAATTCACCCCTCCACTTT
>TRBV9|NA|TRBJ2-7|TRBD2
CASSLLAGGREQYF
TGTGCCAGCAGCCTTCTAGCGGGGGGGCGGGAGCAGTACTTC